Reported below is one T cell receptor beta chain. Its antigen remains unknown. Additional DNA sequences in this sample encode the identical CDR3. The sample belongs to a study of shared clonotypes between healthy human individuals. Across the study: Sampling drew on donors who were a couple of women and three men aged 18 to 49. Findings and limits, study-wide: Some naive CD4 clonotypes, 4% to 6%, turned up in common across several donors.

Sequenced by immunoSEQ multiplex PCR; TCRdb stores in-frame clones only, minus some. The sample holds more than 2 million clones; around 96% are singletons and the top ten take about 1.1%. In the naive CD8 group, cells lacked CD45RO and were positively selected for CCR7, so terminally differentiated effector memory CD45RA+ cells were left out. Donation came from healthy HIV-negative adults that had no recent acute infections or vaccinations. Everyone who donated was a Caucasian adult who lived in Nashville, Tennessee. V lost 5 bases to trimming and J lost 0 bases, with 8 bases between them. Germline V gene sequence: CDR1 SGHVS, CDR2 FNYEAQ. This CDR3 is built from 13 residues.

The V gene is TRBV7-6, the J gene TRBJ2-7, with D uncertain. Specimen: naive CD8+ T cells sorted from blood. The TCR was taken from a man between 18 and 35 years old in good health. In nucleotides, the CDR3 is TGTGCCAGCAGCCCCCACAGCTCCTACGAGCAGTACTTC. Translated, it gives CASSPHSSYEQYF.